The next 30 T cell receptor beta chains were all read from a single sample in a study of blood T cell repertoires in COVID-19. TCRdb keeps only in-frame clones here, not all; method: immunoSEQ multiplex PCR. Counted here are about 220,000 clones, over 65% occurring once; the ten biggest clones make up more than 3%. Sequencing input: PBMCs or T cells enriched from blood (not recorded which). Source of these receptors: a woman aged 55-69 years who had recovered from COVID-19.

CDR3 in DNA: TGTGCCAGCAGCCAGGGGGCTGGTAACTATGGCTACACCTTC. It codes for CASSQGAGNYGYTF. The chain carries TRBV28 and TRBJ1-2; the match to TRBD1 covers 8 bases. This CDR3 is built from 14 residues. Germline V gene lookup returns CDR1 MDHEN and CDR2 SYDVKM. The junction had 4 bases not matched to a gene; V was cut back by 6 bases and J by 1 base.

This clone was seen once. The chain links TRBV6-5 to TRBJ2-2; no clear D gene. Trimming removed 11 bases at V and 0 bases at J, with 13 bases between. Germline V gene sequence: CDR1 MNHEY, CDR2 SVGAGI. The CDR3 extends over 14 amino acids. DNA for the CDR3: TGTGCCCTCCGGGTACGCGCGAACACCGGGGAGCTGTTTTTT. Translating it yields CALRVRANTGELFF.

The rearrangement joins TRBV27 to TRBJ1-1, with 7 bases matching TRBD1. Losses at the gene ends were 5 bases for V and 5 bases for J; bases not matched to a gene: 8. The V gene's germline CDR1 is MNHEY and CDR2 SMNVEV (reference sequence). The CDR3 runs to 14 residues. CDR3: CASSLTRGQTEAFF. DNA for the CDR3: TGTGCCAGCAGTCTTACAAGGGGGCAGACTGAAGCTTTCTTT.

This clone was found a few times. The chain carries TRBV5-1 and TRBJ2-1; the match to TRBD2 covers 8 bases. CDR3 length equals 15 residues. After removal of 1 base from V and 8 bases from J, the junction contained 8 bases not matched to a gene. The V gene's germline CDR1 is SGHRS and CDR2 YFSETQ. In nucleotides, the CDR3 is TGCGCCAGCAGCTTGAGTCGGGAGGGCCCTTATGAGCAGTTCTTC. Translated, it gives CASSLSREGPYEQFF. Combining the CDR3 with reference TRBV5-1 and TRBJ2-1 gives the whole variable domain KAGVTQTPRYLIKTRGQQVTLSCSPISGHRSVSWYQQTPGQGLQFLFEYFSETQRNKGNFPGRFSGRQFSNSRSEMNVSTLELGDSALYLCASSLSREGPYEQFFGPGTRLTVL.

The gene calls are TRBV12-3 or TRBV12-4 and TRBJ2-1, with D tentatively TRBD1 (6 bases). V was clipped by 6 bases and J by 10 bases, with 16 bases between them. The CDR3 loop spans 13 amino acids. The CDR3: CASRGRGLGEQFF. Written as DNA, the CDR3 is TGTGCCAGCAGGGGAAGGGGGTTAGGGGAGCAGTTCTTC.

This rearrangement joins TRBV18 to TRBJ1-6; 8 positions agree with TRBD1. Germline V lookup: CDR1 KGHSH, CDR2 LQKENI. Trimming at V came to 2 bases and at J to 8 bases, leaving 8 bases not matched to a gene. There are 16 residues in the CDR3. DNA of the CDR3: TGTGCCAGCTCACCAGAGACAGGGGCGACTCATTCACCCCTCCACTTT. Translating it yields CASSPETGATHSPLHF. The variable domain in full, completed from reference TRBV18 and TRBJ1-6, reads NAGVMQNPRHLVRRRGQEARLRCSPMKGHSHVYWYRQLPEEGLKFMVYLQKENIIDESGMPKERFSAEFPKEGPSILRIQQVVRGDSAAYFCASSPETGATHSPLHFGNGTRLTVT.

The chain recombines TRBV27 with TRBJ2-1, with D unclear. The CDR3 totals 14 residues. In germline, CDR1 is MNHEY, CDR2 SMNVEV (reference sequence). Trimming removed 3 bases at V and 6 bases at J, with 12 bases between. The CDR3 nucleotides are TGTGCCAGCAGTTTGGCCAGGATCCTCAATGAGCAGTTCTTC. This sequence encodes CASSLARILNEQFF.

The chain employs TRBV25-1 and TRBJ2-7, with a weak D call TRBD2 (6 bases). V lost 3 bases, J lost 5 bases, and 17 bases lay in between. The CDR3 loop spans 15 amino acids. Per germline, CDR1 MGHDK and CDR2 SYGVNS. DNA of the CDR3: TGTGCCAGCAGTGACGGGAGACTAGATGCCCACGAGCAGTACTTC. It encodes CASSDGRLDAHEQYF.

A single count supports this clone. The rearrangement joins TRBV6-5 to TRBJ1-2; D is uncertain. Between the trimmed V and J ends, which lost 3 bases and 5 bases, there was a span of 7 bases. Per the germline V gene, CDR1 is MNHEY and CDR2 is SVGAGI. The CDR3 spans 12 residues. In DNA, the CDR3 is TGTGCCAGCAGTTATGGCAAATATGGCTACACCTTC. Its protein is CASSYGKYGYTF.

The V and J genes are TRBV7-8 and TRBJ1-5; D perhaps matches TRBD1 (6 bases). The CDR3 has 15 residues. CDR1 SGHVS and CDR2 FQNEAQ come from the germline V gene. The germline V and J ends were trimmed by 1 base and 7 bases, with 14 bases remaining between them. CDR3 DNA sequence: TGTGCCAGCAGCTTAGAAACAGGGTTACGCCAGCCCCAGCATTTT. It is translated as CASSLETGLRQPQHF.

The V gene is TRBV9, the J gene TRBJ1-2, with D tentatively TRBD1 (6 bases). Germline V gene sequence: CDR1 SGDLS, CDR2 YYNGEE. The CDR3 runs 10 residues. Trimming left V 7 bases short and J 8 bases short, with 9 bases between. CDR3 residues: CASGTGGYTF. Here the CDR3 DNA reads TGTGCCAGCGGCACAGGGGGCTACACCTTC.

The chain is built from TRBV18 and TRBJ1-2, with 8 bases lining up with TRBD1. CDR3 length equals 14 residues. Trimming at V came to 6 bases and at J to 2 bases, leaving 5 bases not matched to a gene. In germline, CDR1 is KGHSH, CDR2 LQKENI. CDR3 DNA: TGTGCCAGCTCGCCGGGACAGGAAAACTATGGCTACACCTTC. This encodes CASSPGQENYGYTF.

This chain links TRBV2 with TRBJ2-1, with TRBD2 identical over 13 bases. Per the germline V gene, CDR1 is SNHLY and CDR2 is FYNNEI. This CDR3 has 14 residues. V shed 6 bases, J shed 10 bases, and the junction held 6 bases outside the gene matches. In DNA form, the CDR3 reads TGTGCCAGCAGCGGACTAGCGGGAGTAGGAGAGCAGTTCTTC. Its translation is CASSGLAGVGEQFF.

This clone was seen a handful of times. V gene TRBV24-1 combines with J gene TRBJ2-2; TRBD1 aligns across 7 bases. The V gene end was trimmed by 5 bases and the J gene end by 4 bases; junction bases not matched to a gene: 12. Germline V lookup: CDR1 KGHDR, CDR2 SFDVKD. This CDR3 comprises 17 residues. The CDR3 bases are TGTGCCACCAGTGCCGAAACAGGGGATTTCGGCACCGGGGAGCTGTTTTTT. Translation: CATSAETGDFGTGELFF.

The chain couples TRBV13 to TRBJ2-3; 10 bases line up with TRBD2. V lost 6 bases, J lost 1 base, and 4 bases stayed unmatched. This CDR3 region has 15 residues. CDR1 and CDR2 from the germline V gene are PRHDT and FYEKMQ (reference sequence). In DNA, the CDR3 is TGTGCCAGCAGGCCTCTAGCGGGAGGCACAGATACGCAGTATTTT. Protein: CASRPLAGGTDTQYF.

The rearrangement joins TRBV2 to TRBJ2-6, with a tentative D call TRBD1 (5 bases). Trimming took off 3 bases at V and 9 bases at J, with 9 bases between the two ends. From germline, CDR1 is SNHLY and CDR2 FYNNEI. CDR3 length equals 13 residues. CDR3 in DNA: TGTGCCAGCAGTGACCAGACAGTCAACGTCCTGACTTTC. Translated: CASSDQTVNVLTF.

The V and J genes are TRBV3-1 (or the pseudogene TRBV3-2) and TRBJ2-1; a weak D match, TRBD2 (5 bases). Germline CDR1 and CDR2: LGHDT and YNNKEL (reference sequence). Trimming stripped 4 bases from V and 10 bases from J, with 14 bases between. This CDR3 is built from 13 residues. This CDR3 reads CASSLLRGGEQFF. CDR3 coding DNA: TGTGCCAGCAGCCTTTTGCGAGGAGGAGAGCAGTTCTTC.

The chain uses TRBV10-3 and TRBJ1-2; D uncertain. CDR1 and CDR2 from the germline V gene are ENHRY and SYGVKD. The CDR3 covers 16 residues. Trimming removed 5 bases from V and 0 bases from J, with 16 bases in between. The CDR3 bases are TGTGCCATCAGTACGACCGGGGAGACTTCTAACTATGGCTACACCTTC. It yields the protein CAISTTGETSNYGYTF.

This chain connects TRBV5-6 to TRBJ2-5; D remains unclear. The CDR3 covers 11 residues. Trimming removed 3 bases from V and 4 bases from J, with 4 bases in between. CDR1 and CDR2 from the germline V gene are SGHDT and YYEEEE. CDR3 nucleotides: TGTGCCAGCAGCTCCGTAGAGACCCAGTACTTC. This sequence encodes CASSSVETQYF.

The J gene is TRBJ2-5, the V gene TRBV7-2; the match to TRBD1 covers 9 bases. This CDR3 comprises 15 residues. Germline CDR1 reads SGHTA; CDR2 reads FQGNSA. After removal of 3 bases from V and 3 bases from J, the junction contained 5 bases not matched to a gene. The CDR3 bases are TGTGCCAGCAGCTTTTACTGGGACAGGGAAGAGACCCAGTACTTC. It specifies CASSFYWDREETQYF. Using reference TRBV7-2 and TRBJ2-5 for the parts outside the CDR3, the full variable domain is GAGVSQSPSNKVTEKGKDVELRCDPISGHTALYWYRQSLGQGLEFLIYFQGNSAPDKSGLPSDRFSAERTGGSVSTLTIQRTQQEDSAVYLCASSFYWDREETQYFGPGTRLLVL.

This rearrangement joins TRBV3-1 (or the pseudogene TRBV3-2) to TRBJ1-4; TRBD1 is a possible D gene (6 bases). With 4 bases removed from V and 7 bases from J, the gap between germline ends came to 16 bases. This CDR3 has 15 amino acids. The germline CDR1 and CDR2 sequences are LGHDT and YNNKEL (reference sequence). The DNA of the CDR3 is TGTGCCAGCAGCCGTGAACAGGGTCAGCTTGAAAAACTGTTTTTT. This codes for CASSREQGQLEKLFF.

The chain joins TRBV18 to TRBJ1-1; tentative D call: TRBD1 (5 bases). This CDR3 is 15 amino acids long. The germline V gene has CDR1 KGHSH and CDR2 LQKENI. Deletions cut 0 bases from V and 1 base from J, with 9 bases between. In DNA form, the CDR3 reads TGTGCCAGCTCACCACCGGGGACTCCGAACACTGAAGCTTTCTTT. It translates to CASSPPGTPNTEAFF.

V and J are TRBV19 and TRBJ1-2; no clear D gene. The CDR3 contains 11 residues. Germline V gene sequence: CDR1 LNHDA, CDR2 SQIVND (reference sequence). Deletions cut 6 bases from V and 7 bases from J, with 9 bases between. In DNA form, the CDR3 reads TGTGCCAGTAGGAGAGGTGCTGGCTACACCTTC. This gives the protein CASRRGAGYTF.

V is TRBV19 and J is TRBJ2-7, with D perhaps matching TRBD1 (6 bases). The CDR3 is 14 residues long. Trimming removed 5 bases from V and 1 base from J, with 12 bases in between. Germline lookup yields CDR1 LNHDA and CDR2 SQIVND (reference sequence). In DNA form, the CDR3 reads TGTGCCAGTAGTTCTGCACAGGGTTCCTACGAGCAGTACTTC. This translates into CASSSAQGSYEQYF.

The chain employs TRBV6-6 and TRBJ1-1, with TRBD1 as a possible D gene (6 bases). This CDR3 region has 14 residues. Per the germline V gene, CDR1 is MNHNY and CDR2 is SVGAGI (reference sequence). With 4 bases removed from V and 4 bases from J, the gap between germline ends came to 13 bases. The CDR3 DNA follows: TGTGCCAGCAGTTGGGGCAGGGGTGGCACTGAAGCTTTCTTT. It codes for CASSWGRGGTEAFF.

The gene calls are TRBV6-5 and TRBJ1-5; D may be TRBD1 (5 bases). The CDR3 covers 15 residues. V was trimmed by 6 bases and J by 1 base, leaving 13 bases between them. Germline lookup yields CDR1 MNHEY and CDR2 SVGAGI. In nucleotides, the CDR3 is TGTGCCAGCAGCCAGACCGGGGGGAGCAATCAGCCCCAGCATTTT. This encodes CASSQTGGSNQPQHF.

The chain joins TRBV5-1 to TRBJ2-5; the D gene is possibly TRBD1 (5 bases). The CDR3 spans 15 residues. V was trimmed by 7 bases and J by 5 bases, leaving 21 bases between them. Germline CDR1 reads SGHRS; CDR2 reads YFSETQ. The CDR3 protein is CASRVQGQTGETQYF. The DNA for the CDR3 is TGCGCCAGCCGGGTCCAGGGCCAAACCGGGGAGACCCAGTACTTC. Full variable domain (outside the CDR3, taken from reference TRBV5-1 and TRBJ2-5): KAGVTQTPRYLIKTRGQQVTLSCSPISGHRSVSWYQQTPGQGLQFLFEYFSETQRNKGNFPGRFSGRQFSNSRSEMNVSTLELGDSALYLCASRVQGQTGETQYFGPGTRLLVL.

This clone has just a few counts. The gene calls are TRBV28 and TRBJ1-1; D may be TRBD1 (5 bases). The germline V gene has CDR1 MDHEN and CDR2 SYDVKM. The CDR3 loop spans 15 amino acids. V shed 6 bases and J shed 1 base, with 15 bases lying between them. The CDR3 DNA follows: TGTGCCAGCAGCCCGGCGGGGCTTACGAACACTGAAGCTTTCTTT. Amino acids: CASSPAGLTNTEAFF.

The V and J genes are TRBV9 and TRBJ1-1; 7 bases map to TRBD1. The CDR3 length is 14 residues. CDR1 and CDR2 (germline): SGDLS, YYNGEE. V dropped 3 bases and J dropped 3; count of bases not matched to a gene: 5. CDR3 region: CASSAPGQHTEAFF. CDR3 in DNA: TGTGCCAGCAGCGCACCGGGACAGCACACTGAAGCTTTCTTT.

This clone was detected only once. The gene calls are TRBV2 and TRBJ1-1; D possibly corresponds to TRBD1 (6 bases). Trimming shortened V by 7 bases and J by 3 bases, and 15 bases separated the two germline ends. The CDR3 is 14 residues long. In germline, CDR1 is SNHLY, CDR2 FYNNEI. CDR3 amino acids: CASTSQGKDTEAFF. In nucleotides, the CDR3 is TGTGCCAGCACTTCCCAGGGGAAGGACACTGAAGCTTTCTTT. Full variable domain (rest looked up from reference TRBV2 and TRBJ1-1): EPEVTQTPSHQVTQMGQEVILRCVPISNHLYFYWYRQILGQKVEFLVSFYNNEISEKSEIFDDQFSVERPDGSNFTLKIRSTKLEDSAMYFCASTSQGKDTEAFFGQGTRLTVV.